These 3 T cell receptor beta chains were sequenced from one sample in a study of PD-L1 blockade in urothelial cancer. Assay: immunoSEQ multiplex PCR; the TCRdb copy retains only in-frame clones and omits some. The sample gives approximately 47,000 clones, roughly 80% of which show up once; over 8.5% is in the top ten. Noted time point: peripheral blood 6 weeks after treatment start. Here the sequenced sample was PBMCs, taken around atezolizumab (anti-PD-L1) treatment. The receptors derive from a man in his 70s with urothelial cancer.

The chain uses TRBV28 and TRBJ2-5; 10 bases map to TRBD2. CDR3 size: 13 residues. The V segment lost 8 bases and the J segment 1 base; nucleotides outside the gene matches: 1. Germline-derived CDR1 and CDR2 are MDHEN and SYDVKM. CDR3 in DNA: TGTGCCAGCGGACTAGCGGTCCAAGAGACCCAGTACTTC. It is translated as CASGLAVQETQYF.

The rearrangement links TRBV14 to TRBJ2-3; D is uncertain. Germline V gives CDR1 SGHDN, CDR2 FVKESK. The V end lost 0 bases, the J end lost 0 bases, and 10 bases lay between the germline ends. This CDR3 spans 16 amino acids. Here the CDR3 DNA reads TGTGCCAGCAGCCAAGATATGGAGATTAGCACAGATACGCAGTATTTT. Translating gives CASSQDMEISTDTQYF.

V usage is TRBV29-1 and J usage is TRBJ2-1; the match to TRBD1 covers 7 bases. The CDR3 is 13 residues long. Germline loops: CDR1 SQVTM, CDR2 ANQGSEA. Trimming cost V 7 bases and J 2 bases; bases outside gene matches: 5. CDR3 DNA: TGCAGCGCCCGGGACAGCACCTACAATGAGCAGTTCTTC. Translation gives CSARDSTYNEQFF.